This is a list of T cell receptor beta chains from one sample in a study of cytomegalovirus exposure and HLA in healthy donors. The table came from immunoSEQ multiplex PCR; TCRdb's copy has only in-frame clones and leaves some out. The sample includes roughly 190,000 clones, around 80% seen only once; the top ten take about 2.1%. Material for sequencing was PBMCs. Receptors originate from a woman aged 25-40 years in good health and CMV-seropositive. CDR3s include the opening cysteine and the closing phenylalanine or tryptophan. Fields, in order: CDR3 protein, CDR3 DNA, D gene, J gene, clone size, V gene. The D gene is left open where the match is weak. A row's size may be missing; if present it is once, few, many or a size class.

CDR3 protein: CASSPSGGGNTIYF; CDR3 DNA: TGCGCCAGCAGCCCCTCGGGGGGCGGAAACACCATATATTTT; D gene: NA; J gene: TRBJ1-3; clone size: NA; V gene: TRBV4-1
CDR3 protein: CASSVDWYTEAFF; CDR3 DNA: TGTGCCAGCAGCGTAGACTGGTACACTGAAGCTTTCTTT; D gene: NA; J gene: TRBJ1-1; clone size: NA; V gene: TRBV9
CDR3 protein: CASSLALGVNTEAFF; CDR3 DNA: TGTGCCAGCAGCTTAGCGCTAGGGGTGAACACTGAAGCTTTCTTT; D gene: NA; J gene: TRBJ1-1; clone size: NA; V gene: TRBV5-6
CDR3 protein: CASSLNLVGSGRVEQYF; CDR3 DNA: TGCGCCAGCAGCTTGAACCTAGTTGGAAGCGGGAGGGTCGAGCAGTACTTC; D gene: TRBD2; J gene: TRBJ2-7; clone size: NA; V gene: TRBV5-1
CDR3 protein: CASSQESRDTDTQYF; CDR3 DNA: TGCGCCAGCAGCCAAGAATCCAGGGACACAGATACGCAGTATTTT; D gene: NA; J gene: TRBJ2-3; clone size: NA; V gene: TRBV4-3
CDR3 protein: CASSLQGESYEQYF; CDR3 DNA: TGCGCCAGCAGCTTGCAGGGGGAATCCTACGAGCAGTACTTC; D gene: TRBD1; J gene: TRBJ2-7; clone size: NA; V gene: TRBV5-1
CDR3 protein: CASSDRQGYYGYTF; CDR3 DNA: TGTGCCAGCAGCGACAGACAGGGCTACTATGGCTACACCTTC; D gene: TRBD1; J gene: TRBJ1-2; clone size: NA; V gene: TRBV2
CDR3 protein: CASSQDLAWGQYNSPLHF; CDR3 DNA: TGCGCCAGCAGCCAAGATTTAGCTTGGGGACAGTATAATTCACCCCTCCACTTT; D gene: TRBD1; J gene: TRBJ1-6; clone size: NA; V gene: TRBV4-3
CDR3 protein: CASSTVLNRGRKQPQHF; CDR3 DNA: TGTGCCAGTAGTACAGTTCTAAACAGGGGGCGGAAGCAGCCCCAGCATTTT; D gene: TRBD1; J gene: TRBJ1-5; clone size: NA; V gene: TRBV19
CDR3 protein: CACGQSYEQYF; CDR3 DNA: TGTGCCTGCGGACAATCCTACGAGCAGTACTTC; D gene: NA; J gene: TRBJ2-7; clone size: NA; V gene: TRBV30
CDR3 protein: CASRDRLPNYGYTF; CDR3 DNA: TGTGCCAGCAGGGACAGACTCCCTAACTATGGCTACACCTTC; D gene: NA; J gene: TRBJ1-2; clone size: NA; V gene: TRBV27
CDR3 protein: CASSQGRRGGRYNEQFF; CDR3 DNA: TGCGCCAGCAGCCAAGGACGTCGGGGGGGCCGCTACAATGAGCAGTTCTTC; D gene: TRBD2; J gene: TRBJ2-1; clone size: NA; V gene: TRBV4-1
CDR3 protein: CASSPRGSGAYNEQFF; CDR3 DNA: TGTGCCAGCAGTCCCCGGGGTAGCGGGGCCTACAATGAGCAGTTCTTC; D gene: TRBD2; J gene: TRBJ2-1; clone size: NA; V gene: TRBV27
CDR3 protein: CASSRDRGYGYTF; CDR3 DNA: TGCGCCAGCAGTCGGGACAGAGGCTATGGCTACACCTTC; D gene: TRBD1; J gene: TRBJ1-2; clone size: NA; V gene: TRBV5-1
CDR3 protein: CASSLQYEQYF; CDR3 DNA: TGTGCCAGCAGCCTCCAGTACGAGCAGTACTTC; D gene: NA; J gene: TRBJ2-7; clone size: NA; V gene: TRBV13
CDR3 protein: CASSLGGAGGYEQYF; CDR3 DNA: TGTGCCAGCAGCTTAGGAGGAGCGGGGGGCTACGAGCAGTACTTC; D gene: TRBD2; J gene: TRBJ2-7; clone size: NA; V gene: TRBV7-2
CDR3 protein: CASSIQGGTEAFF; CDR3 DNA: TGTGCCAGTAGTATACAGGGTGGCACTGAAGCTTTCTTT; D gene: NA; J gene: TRBJ1-1; clone size: NA; V gene: TRBV19
CDR3 protein: CASCVSSYNEQFF; CDR3 DNA: TGTGCCAGCTGTGTCTCCTCCTACAATGAGCAGTTCTTC; D gene: NA; J gene: TRBJ2-1; clone size: NA; V gene: TRBV9
CDR3 protein: CASSLGRGNQPQHF; CDR3 DNA: TGTGCCAGCAGCTTGGGCAGGGGGAACCAGCCCCAGCATTTT; D gene: TRBD1; J gene: TRBJ1-5; clone size: NA; V gene: TRBV5-4
CDR3 protein: CASSAQTSGGAADTQYF; CDR3 DNA: TGTGCCAGCAGCGCCCAGACTAGCGGGGGGGCCGCAGATACGCAGTATTTT; D gene: TRBD2; J gene: TRBJ2-3; clone size: NA; V gene: TRBV9
CDR3 protein: CASSTDSYTGELFF; CDR3 DNA: TGTGCCAGTAGTACGGACAGTTACACCGGGGAGCTGTTTTTT; D gene: NA; J gene: TRBJ2-2; clone size: NA; V gene: TRBV19
CDR3 protein: CATSQAYGYTF; CDR3 DNA: TGTGCCACGTCACAGGCTTATGGCTACACCTTC; D gene: NA; J gene: TRBJ1-2; clone size: NA; V gene: TRBV25-1
CDR3 protein: CSSSTSGTSVVHEQYF; CDR3 DNA: TGTTCCAGCAGCACCTCTGGGACTAGCGTTGTCCACGAGCAGTACTTC; D gene: TRBD2; J gene: TRBJ2-7; clone size: NA; V gene: TRBV7-9
CDR3 protein: CASSEALGGTEAFF; CDR3 DNA: TGTGCCAGCAGTGAAGCGCTCGGGGGGACTGAAGCTTTCTTT; D gene: NA; J gene: TRBJ1-1; clone size: NA; V gene: TRBV2
CDR3 protein: CASSLLGAGEKLFF; CDR3 DNA: TGTGCCAGCAGCTTATTGGGGGCCGGTGAAAAACTGTTTTTT; D gene: NA; J gene: TRBJ1-4; clone size: NA; V gene: TRBV7-9
CDR3 protein: CASSHGGAEAFF; CDR3 DNA: TGTGCCAGTAGTCACGGAGGAGCTGAAGCTTTCTTT; D gene: NA; J gene: TRBJ1-1; clone size: NA; V gene: TRBV19
CDR3 protein: CASSSRASDVSYEQYF; CDR3 DNA: TGTGCCAGCAGCTCGAGGGCCTCCGATGTGTCCTACGAGCAGTACTTC; D gene: NA; J gene: TRBJ2-7; clone size: once; V gene: TRBV5-4
CDR3 protein: CASSSRTGPLYEQYF; CDR3 DNA: TGTGCCAGCAGCTCACGGACAGGCCCCCTCTACGAGCAGTACTTC; D gene: TRBD1; J gene: TRBJ2-7; clone size: NA; V gene: TRBV5-4
CDR3 protein: CASSPTGLAAEQYF; CDR3 DNA: TGTGCCAGCAGCCCCACGGGACTAGCTGCTGAGCAGTACTTC; D gene: TRBD2; J gene: TRBJ2-7; clone size: NA; V gene: TRBV11-3
CDR3 protein: CASSLIAGVTDTQYF; CDR3 DNA: TGTGCCAGCAGTTTAATCGCGGGGGTCACAGATACGCAGTATTTT; D gene: TRBD2; J gene: TRBJ2-3; clone size: NA; V gene: TRBV27
CDR3 protein: CASSQDLAPTGGELFF; CDR3 DNA: TGCGCCAGCAGCCAAGATCTAGCGCCCACGGGCGGGGAGCTGTTTTTT; D gene: NA; J gene: TRBJ2-2; clone size: NA; V gene: TRBV4-1
CDR3 protein: CASSVGQDYGYTF; CDR3 DNA: TGTGCCAGCAGCGTAGGACAGGACTATGGCTACACCTTC; D gene: NA; J gene: TRBJ1-2; clone size: NA; V gene: TRBV9
CDR3 protein: CASTGQGASNGYTF; CDR3 DNA: TGCGCCAGCACGGGACAGGGGGCGTCAAACGGCTACACCTTC; D gene: TRBD1; J gene: TRBJ1-2; clone size: NA; V gene: TRBV5-1
CDR3 protein: CASSQVGQGRDYGYTF; CDR3 DNA: TGCGCCAGCAGCCAAGTAGGGCAGGGTCGGGACTATGGCTACACCTTC; D gene: NA; J gene: TRBJ1-2; clone size: NA; V gene: TRBV4-1
CDR3 protein: CSVEQAVRYGYTF; CDR3 DNA: TGCAGCGTTGAACAGGCTGTTCGCTATGGCTACACCTTC; D gene: NA; J gene: TRBJ1-2; clone size: NA; V gene: TRBV29-1
CDR3 protein: CASSPRDPLYGYTF; CDR3 DNA: TGCGCCAGCAGCCCTCGGGATCCACTCTATGGCTACACCTTC; D gene: NA; J gene: TRBJ1-2; clone size: NA; V gene: TRBV5-1
CDR3 protein: CASSPRAGMGETQYF; CDR3 DNA: TGCGCCAGCAGCCCCCGGGCAGGGATGGGGGAGACCCAGTACTTC; D gene: NA; J gene: TRBJ2-5; clone size: few; V gene: TRBV5-1
CDR3 protein: CASSLGQGQETQYF; CDR3 DNA: TGTGCCAGCAGCTTGGGGCAGGGCCAAGAGACCCAGTACTTC; D gene: NA; J gene: TRBJ2-5; clone size: NA; V gene: TRBV5-4
CDR3 protein: CASTSGSILDTQYF; CDR3 DNA: TGTGCCAGCACAAGCGGGAGCATTTTAGATACGCAGTATTTT; D gene: TRBD2; J gene: TRBJ2-3; clone size: NA; V gene: TRBV5-4
CDR3 protein: CASSLILSGANVLTF; CDR3 DNA: TGTGCCAGCAGCTTGATCCTCTCTGGGGCCAACGTCCTGACTTTC; D gene: NA; J gene: TRBJ2-6; clone size: NA; V gene: TRBV5-5
CDR3 protein: CASKQGSYQPQHF; CDR3 DNA: TGTGCCAGCAAACAGGGATCTTATCAGCCCCAGCATTTT; D gene: NA; J gene: TRBJ1-5; clone size: few; V gene: TRBV2
CDR3 protein: CASSESGRETQYF; CDR3 DNA: TGTGCCAGCAGTGAGTCAGGTCGGGAGACCCAGTACTTC; D gene: NA; J gene: TRBJ2-5; clone size: NA; V gene: TRBV6-1
CDR3 protein: CASSTYREQFF; CDR3 DNA: TGTGCCAGCAGCACCTACCGAGAGCAGTTCTTC; D gene: NA; J gene: TRBJ2-1; clone size: NA; V gene: TRBV5-4
CDR3 protein: CATSISTGDNPQFF; CDR3 DNA: TGTGCCACCAGCATAAGCACCGGGGACAACCCGCAGTTCTTC; D gene: NA; J gene: TRBJ2-1; clone size: NA; V gene: TRBV15
CDR3 protein: CASSSTLVAEQFF; CDR3 DNA: TGCGCCAGCAGCTCCACTTTAGTTGCTGAGCAGTTCTTC; D gene: NA; J gene: TRBJ2-1; clone size: NA; V gene: TRBV5-1